This T cell receptor (beta chain) was documented in a study of patients and donors after allogeneic stem cell transplantation. Using its own MiXCR run on the RT-PCR reads, TCRdb lists one record per CDR3 protein. This table has hundreds of thousands of distinct CDR3 sequences, 16% appearing once. This clonotype appeared a few times. This TCR came from a human donor who was either an allogeneic HSCT recipient or a stem cell or donor lymphocyte infusion donor (not recorded which). It is not recorded whose cells these are; they may come from a transplant donor. Sequencing was performed on blood, either unsorted or a sorted T cell fraction (not recorded which).

In DNA form, the CDR3 reads TGCGCCAGCAGCCAAGATCTCGGCGGGTCACCCTATGGCTACACCTTC. Translated: CASSQDLGGSPYGYTF. The chain recombines TRBV4-1 with TRBJ1-2; D ambiguous. This CDR3 has 16 amino acids. Germline V gene sequence: CDR1 MGHRA, CDR2 YSYEKL. V lost 0 bases to trimming and J lost 4 bases, with 15 bases between them.